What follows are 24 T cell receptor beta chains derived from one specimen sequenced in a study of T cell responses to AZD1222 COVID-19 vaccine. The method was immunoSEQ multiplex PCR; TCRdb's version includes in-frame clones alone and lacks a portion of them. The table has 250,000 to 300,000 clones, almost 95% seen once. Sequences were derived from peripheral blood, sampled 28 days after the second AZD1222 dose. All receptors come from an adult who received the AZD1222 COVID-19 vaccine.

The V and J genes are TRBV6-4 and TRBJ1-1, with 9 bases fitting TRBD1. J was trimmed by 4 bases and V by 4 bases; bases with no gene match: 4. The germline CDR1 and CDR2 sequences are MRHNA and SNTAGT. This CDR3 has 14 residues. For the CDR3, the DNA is TGTGCCAGCAGTGCCGGGACAGGGAGCACTGAAGCTTTCTTT. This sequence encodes CASSAGTGSTEAFF.

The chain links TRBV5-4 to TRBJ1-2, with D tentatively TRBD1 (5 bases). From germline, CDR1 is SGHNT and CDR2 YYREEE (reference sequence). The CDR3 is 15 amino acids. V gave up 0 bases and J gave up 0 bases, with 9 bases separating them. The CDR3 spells CASSLGDGPNYGYTF. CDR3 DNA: TGTGCCAGCAGCTTGGGGGACGGTCCTAACTATGGCTACACCTTC.

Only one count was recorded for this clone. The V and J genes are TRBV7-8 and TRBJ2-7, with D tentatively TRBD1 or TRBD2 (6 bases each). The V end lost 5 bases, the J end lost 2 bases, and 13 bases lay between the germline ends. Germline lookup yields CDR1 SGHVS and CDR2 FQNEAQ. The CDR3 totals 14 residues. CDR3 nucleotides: TGTGCCAGCAGCATGAGGGGGACTCCCTACGAGCAGTACTTC. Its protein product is CASSMRGTPYEQYF.

CDR3 sequence: CASSQAIRSGYTF. CDR3 coding DNA: TGTGCCAGCAGCCAAGCCATCCGGTCTGGCTACACCTTC. The rearrangement uses TRBV14 and TRBJ1-2; D gene unclear. V lost 1 base, J lost 7 bases, and 10 bases lay in between. There are 13 residues in the CDR3. CDR1 is SGHDN, CDR2 FVKESK, per germline.

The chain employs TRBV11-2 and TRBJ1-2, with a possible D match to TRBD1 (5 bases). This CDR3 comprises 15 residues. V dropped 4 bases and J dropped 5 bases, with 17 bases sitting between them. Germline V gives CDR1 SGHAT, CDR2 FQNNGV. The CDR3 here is CASSSRERDGYGYTF. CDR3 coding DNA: TGTGCCAGCAGCTCTCGCGAGCGGGACGGATATGGCTACACCTTC.

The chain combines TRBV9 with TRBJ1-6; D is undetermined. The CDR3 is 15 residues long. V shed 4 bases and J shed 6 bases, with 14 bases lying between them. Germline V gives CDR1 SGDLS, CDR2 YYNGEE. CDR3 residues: CASSTLDGTNSPLHF. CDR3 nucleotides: TGTGCCAGCAGCACTCTGGACGGCACTAATTCACCCCTCCACTTT.

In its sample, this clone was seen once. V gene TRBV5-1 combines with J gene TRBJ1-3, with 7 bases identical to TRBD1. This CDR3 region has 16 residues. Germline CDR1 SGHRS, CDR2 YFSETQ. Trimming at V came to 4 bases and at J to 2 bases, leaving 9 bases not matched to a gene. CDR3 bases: TGCGCCAGCAGCCTGGGACAGCTAAGTACTGGAAACACCATATATTTT. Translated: CASSLGQLSTGNTIYF.

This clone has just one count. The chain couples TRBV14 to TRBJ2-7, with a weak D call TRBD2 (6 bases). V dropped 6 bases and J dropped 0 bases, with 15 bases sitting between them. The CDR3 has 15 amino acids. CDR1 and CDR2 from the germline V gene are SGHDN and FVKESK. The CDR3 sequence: CASSPVGLSSYEQYF. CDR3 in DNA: TGTGCCAGCAGTCCTGTGGGACTCAGCTCCTACGAGCAGTACTTC. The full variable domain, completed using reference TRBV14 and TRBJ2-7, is EAGVTQFPSHSVIEKGQTVTLRCDPISGHDNLYWYRRVMGKEIKFLLHFVKESKQDESGMPNNRFLAERTGGTYSTLKVQPAELEDSGVYFCASSPVGLSSYEQYFGPGTRLTVT.

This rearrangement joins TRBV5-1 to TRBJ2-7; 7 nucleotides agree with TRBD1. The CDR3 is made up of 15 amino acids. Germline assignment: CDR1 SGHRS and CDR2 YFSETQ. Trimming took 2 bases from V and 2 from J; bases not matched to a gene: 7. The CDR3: CASSLTGTDTYEQYF. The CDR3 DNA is TGCGCCAGCAGCTTAACCGGGACAGACACCTACGAGCAGTACTTC. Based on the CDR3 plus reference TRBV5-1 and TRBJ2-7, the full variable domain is KAGVTQTPRYLIKTRGQQVTLSCSPISGHRSVSWYQQTPGQGLQFLFEYFSETQRNKGNFPGRFSGRQFSNSRSEMNVSTLELGDSALYLCASSLTGTDTYEQYFGPGTRLTVT.

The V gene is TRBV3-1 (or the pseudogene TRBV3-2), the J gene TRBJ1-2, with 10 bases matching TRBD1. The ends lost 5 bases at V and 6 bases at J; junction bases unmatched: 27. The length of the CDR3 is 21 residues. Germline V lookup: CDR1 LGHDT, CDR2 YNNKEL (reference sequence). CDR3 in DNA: TGTGCCAGCAGCTACGACCCGGGACAGGGGCGATTGAGCCACGATTACGATGGCTACACCTTC. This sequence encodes CASSYDPGQGRLSHDYDGYTF.

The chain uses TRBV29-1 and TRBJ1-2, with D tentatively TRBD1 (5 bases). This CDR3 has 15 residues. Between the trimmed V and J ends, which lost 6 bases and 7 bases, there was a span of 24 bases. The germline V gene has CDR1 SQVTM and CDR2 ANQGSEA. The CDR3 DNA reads TGCAGCGTCGGAGGGGCCCTAAAAAGGGCGGGTGGCTACACCTTC. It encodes CSVGGALKRAGGYTF. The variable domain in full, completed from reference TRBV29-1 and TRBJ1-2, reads SAVISQKPSRDICQRGTSLTIQCQVDSQVTMMFWYRQQPGQSLTLIATANQGSEATYESGFVIDKFPISRPNLTFSTLTVSNMSPEDSSIYLCSVGGALKRAGGYTFGSGTRLTVV.

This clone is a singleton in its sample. CDR3 DNA sequence: TGTGCCTGGAGTGGGACAGGGGTAGATACGCAGTATTTT. Its protein product is CAWSGTGVDTQYF. The rearrangement joins TRBV30 to TRBJ2-3; 9 bases map to TRBD1. Germline V lookup: CDR1 GTSNPN, CDR2 SVGIG (reference sequence). The junction had 1 base not matched to a gene; V was cut back by 1 base and J by 5 bases. The CDR3 is made up of 13 amino acids.

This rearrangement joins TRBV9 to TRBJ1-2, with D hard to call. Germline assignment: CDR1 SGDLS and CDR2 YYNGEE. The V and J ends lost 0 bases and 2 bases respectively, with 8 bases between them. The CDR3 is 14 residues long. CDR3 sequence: CASSVAGQNYGYTF. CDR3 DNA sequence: TGTGCCAGCAGCGTAGCGGGCCAGAACTATGGCTACACCTTC.

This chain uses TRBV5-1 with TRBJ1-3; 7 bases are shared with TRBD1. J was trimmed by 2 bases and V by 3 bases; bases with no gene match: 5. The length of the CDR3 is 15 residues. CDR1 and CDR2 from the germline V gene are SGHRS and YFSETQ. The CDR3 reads CASSSTGVAGNTIYF. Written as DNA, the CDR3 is TGCGCCAGCAGCTCAACAGGGGTAGCTGGAAACACCATATATTTT. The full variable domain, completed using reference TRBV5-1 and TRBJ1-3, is KAGVTQTPRYLIKTRGQQVTLSCSPISGHRSVSWYQQTPGQGLQFLFEYFSETQRNKGNFPGRFSGRQFSNSRSEMNVSTLELGDSALYLCASSSTGVAGNTIYFGEGSWLTVV.

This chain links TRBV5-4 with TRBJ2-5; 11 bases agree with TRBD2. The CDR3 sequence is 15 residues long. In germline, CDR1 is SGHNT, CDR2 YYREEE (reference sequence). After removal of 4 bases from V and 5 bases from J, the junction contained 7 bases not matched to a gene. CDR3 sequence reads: CASSRSGGADETQYF. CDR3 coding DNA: TGTGCCAGCAGCCGTAGCGGGGGGGCCGATGAGACCCAGTACTTC.

The CDR3 reads CASSLSANKPLHF. The CDR3 region has the DNA TGTGCCAGCAGCTTAAGCGCCAACAAACCCCTCCACTTT. This rearrangement joins TRBV7-2 to TRBJ1-6; D remains ambiguous. The CDR3 sequence is 13 residues long. Per germline, CDR1 SGHTA and CDR2 FQGNSA. V gave up 2 bases and J gave up 12 bases, with 11 bases separating them.

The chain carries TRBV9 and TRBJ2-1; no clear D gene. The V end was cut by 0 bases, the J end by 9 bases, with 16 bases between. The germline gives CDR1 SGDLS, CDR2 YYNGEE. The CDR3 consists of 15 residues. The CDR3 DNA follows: TGTGCCAGCAGCGTAGCTCGGTGGGCGGCCGGTGAGCAGTTCTTC. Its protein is CASSVARWAAGEQFF.

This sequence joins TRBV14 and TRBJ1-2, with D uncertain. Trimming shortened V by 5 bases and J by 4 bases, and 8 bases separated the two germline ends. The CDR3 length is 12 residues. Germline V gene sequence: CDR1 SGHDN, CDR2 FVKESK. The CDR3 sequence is CASSIRGYGYTF. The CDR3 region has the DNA TGTGCCAGCAGCATACGGGGCTATGGCTACACCTTC.

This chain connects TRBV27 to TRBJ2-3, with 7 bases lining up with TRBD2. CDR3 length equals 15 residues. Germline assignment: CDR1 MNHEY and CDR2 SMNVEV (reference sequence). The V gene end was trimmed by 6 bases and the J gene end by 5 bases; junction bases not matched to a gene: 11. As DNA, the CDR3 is TGTGCCAGCAGCCCGGTTGGGCTAGCGGTAGATACGCAGTATTTT. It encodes CASSPVGLAVDTQYF.

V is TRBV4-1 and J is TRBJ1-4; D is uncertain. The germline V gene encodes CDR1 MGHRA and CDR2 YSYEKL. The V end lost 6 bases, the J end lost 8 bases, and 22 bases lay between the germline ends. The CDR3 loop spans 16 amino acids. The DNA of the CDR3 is TGCGCCAGCAGTAACGGGGTAGGCCTCTATGGAGAAAAACTGTTTTTT. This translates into CASSNGVGLYGEKLFF.

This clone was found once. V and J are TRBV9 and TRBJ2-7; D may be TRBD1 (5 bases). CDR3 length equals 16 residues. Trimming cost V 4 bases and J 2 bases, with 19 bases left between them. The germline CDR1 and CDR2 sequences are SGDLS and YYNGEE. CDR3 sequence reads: CASSPGMGQRPYEQYF. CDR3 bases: TGTGCCAGCAGCCCAGGAATGGGGCAGAGACCCTACGAGCAGTACTTC.

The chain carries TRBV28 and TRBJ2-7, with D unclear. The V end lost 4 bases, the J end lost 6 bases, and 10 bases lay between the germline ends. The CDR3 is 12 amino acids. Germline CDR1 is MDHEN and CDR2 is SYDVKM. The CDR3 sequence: CASSYPGPEQYF. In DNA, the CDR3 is TGTGCCAGCAGTTACCCCGGTCCCGAGCAGTACTTC.

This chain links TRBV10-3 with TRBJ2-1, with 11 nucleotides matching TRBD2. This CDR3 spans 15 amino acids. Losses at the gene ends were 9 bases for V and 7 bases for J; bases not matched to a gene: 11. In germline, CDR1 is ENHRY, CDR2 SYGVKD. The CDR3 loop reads CAMTNPSGRRNEQFF. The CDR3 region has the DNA TGTGCCATGACCAATCCTAGCGGGAGGCGGAATGAGCAGTTCTTC.

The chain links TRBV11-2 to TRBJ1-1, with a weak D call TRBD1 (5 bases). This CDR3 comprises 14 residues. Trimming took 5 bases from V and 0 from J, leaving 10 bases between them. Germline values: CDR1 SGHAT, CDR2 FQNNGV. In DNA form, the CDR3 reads TGTGCCAGCAGCCCGGGACTCCTGAACACTGAAGCTTTCTTT. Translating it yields CASSPGLLNTEAFF.